This T cell receptor beta chain derives from a study of shared clonotypes between healthy human individuals. Study-wide context: CD4 naive cells filled three plates per donor, CD4 memory three, CD8 naive two and CD8 memory one.

The study, taken as a whole, reports: Naive subsets, compared against memory subsets, generally had larger estimated richness values. In this cohort, only blood was sampled, and tissue repertoires likely differ.

Measured with immunoSEQ multiplex PCR; TCRdb has only the in-frame clones, and not every one. The repertoire holds 850,000 to 1,200,000 clones, with around 74% as singletons. From CD4+ cells came CD45RA+ naive and CD45RA-negative memory subsets. The J segment lost 7 bases and the V segment lost 4 bases, leaving 6 bases of the junction unmatched. This CDR3 is 15 amino acids long. Germline V CDR1 and CDR2: SGHDT, YYEEEE. Comment on this clone: Its specificity is unknown.

This chain links TRBV5-6 with TRBJ1-6; TRBD1 agrees at 9 bases. This receptor was obtained from a man between 18 and 35 years old in good health. The sample taken for sequencing was memory CD4+ T cells sorted from blood. The subset: CD45RA-negative fraction. This chain's CDR3 is CASSRGDRDNSPLHF. DNA for the CDR3: TGTGCCAGCAGCAGGGGGGACAGGGACAATTCACCCCTCCACTTT.